This passage covers 18 T cell receptor beta chains from one sample sequenced in a study of CD8 T cells in ankylosing spondylitis. TCRdb passed the 5' RACE reads through MiXCR, listing each CDR3 protein once. This sample has a few hundred thousand distinct CDR3 sequences, with 8% to 11% found just once. What was sequenced was blood, either unsorted or a sorted T cell fraction (not recorded which). The receptors come from a male donor with ankylosing spondylitis or in good health (not recorded which).

In its sample, this clonotype was seen many times. The V gene is TRBV7-2, the J gene TRBJ2-7; D not certain. The CDR3 is 14 amino acids. V lost 1 base and J 4 bases, leaving 11 bases between the germline ends. Looked up from germline, CDR1 is SGHTA and CDR2 is FQGNSA. The CDR3 coding sequence is TGTGCCAGCAGCTTAGATGTGGCGTATTACGAGCAGTACTTC. This sequence encodes CASSLDVAYYEQYF. The variable domain in full, with the rest retrieved from reference TRBV7-2 and TRBJ2-7, is GAGVSQSPSNKVTEKGKDVELRCDPISGHTALYWYRQSLGQGLEFLIYFQGNSAPDKSGLPSDRFSAERTGGSVSTLTIQRTQQEDSAVYLCASSLDVAYYEQYFGPGTRLTVT.

This clonotype was counted many times. This chain links TRBV5-5 with TRBJ2-2, with 7 bases that match TRBD1. Germline V lookup: CDR1 SGHKS, CDR2 YYEKEE (reference sequence). V lost 0 bases, J lost 7 bases, and 9 bases stayed unmatched. The CDR3 is 16 residues long. CDR3 in amino acids: CASSLVPAGGNGELFF. The CDR3 bases are TGTGCCAGCAGCTTGGTGCCGGCAGGGGGTAACGGGGAGCTGTTTTTT.

This chain links TRBV5-1 with TRBJ2-1; the match to TRBD2 covers 12 bases. The CDR3 has 13 residues. Germline V gene lookup returns CDR1 SGHRS and CDR2 YFSETQ. J lost 8 bases, V lost 7 bases, and 4 bases had no gene match. In nucleotides, the CDR3 is TGCGCCAGCGGACTAGCGGGGATCCATGAGCAGTTCTTC. It encodes CASGLAGIHEQFF.

This clonotype has a count of ten or more. The chain uses TRBV29-1 and TRBJ2-2, with TRBD1 matching over 9 bases. J was trimmed by 1 base and V by 7 bases; bases with no gene match: 10. The germline gives CDR1 SQVTM, CDR2 ANQGSEA. CDR3 length equals 16 residues. CDR3 protein: CSASRAGQGNTGELFF. The CDR3 coding sequence is TGCAGCGCCAGCAGGGCGGGACAGGGGAACACCGGGGAGCTGTTTTTT.

This clonotype came up many times. The chain joins TRBV5-1 to TRBJ2-1, with 7 bases identical to TRBD1. V was clipped by 0 bases and J by 5 bases; unmatched bases: 5. Looked up from germline, CDR1 is SGHRS and CDR2 is YFSETQ. This CDR3 region has 15 residues. Here the CDR3 DNA reads TGCGCCAGCAGCTTGGCCTTACAGGGGAACAATGAGCAGTTCTTC. It yields the protein CASSLALQGNNEQFF. Full variable domain (missing parts from reference TRBV5-1 and TRBJ2-1): KAGVTQTPRYLIKTRGQQVTLSCSPISGHRSVSWYQQTPGQGLQFLFEYFSETQRNKGNFPGRFSGRQFSNSRSEMNVSTLELGDSALYLCASSLALQGNNEQFFGPGTRLTVL.

This clonotype was recorded many times. The rearrangement uses TRBV15 and TRBJ2-3, with D unclear. The CDR3 consists of 15 residues. Trimming took off 0 bases at V and 1 base at J, with 8 bases between the two ends. Germline CDR1 is LNHNV and CDR2 is YYDKDF (reference sequence). The CDR3 nucleotides are TGTGCCACCAGCAGAGAAATCGGTGGCACAGATACGCAGTATTTT. This translates into CATSREIGGTDTQYF.

The sample holds many counts of this clonotype. The chain employs TRBV28 and TRBJ2-1; D might be TRBD2 (5 bases). The ends were cut back, 3 bases at V and 4 bases at J, with 7 bases in the middle. The CDR3 has 13 residues. Germline V gene data show CDR1 as MDHEN and CDR2 as SYDVKM. The CDR3, as DNA: TGTGCCAGCAGTTTCACTAGATACAATGAGCAGTTCTTC. Its translation is CASSFTRYNEQFF.

This clonotype was seen ten or more times. V and J are TRBV7-2 and TRBJ2-3, with 11 bases lining up with TRBD2. This CDR3 has 16 amino acids. The germline gives CDR1 SGHTA, CDR2 FQGNSA. After removal of 5 bases from V and 9 bases from J, the junction contained 13 bases not matched to a gene. The DNA for the CDR3 is TGTGCCAGCAGCCCCTCGGCTAGCGGGAGGCAAGGGACGCAGTATTTT. Translated, it gives CASSPSASGRQGTQYF.

This clonotype was detected many times. The CDR3 here is CASSPGTSGGTDTQYF. The DNA of the CDR3 is TGTGCCAGCAGCCCCGGGACTAGCGGCGGCACAGATACGCAGTATTTT. V is TRBV7-2 and J is TRBJ2-3, with 11 bases that match TRBD2. CDR1 SGHTA and CDR2 FQGNSA come from the germline V gene. With V trimmed by 5 bases and J by 1 base, 5 bases remained unmatched. CDR3 length equals 16 residues.

This clonotype has a count of ten or more. The genes are TRBV29-1 and TRBJ2-1, with 10 bases lining up with TRBD2. Trimming at V came to 4 bases and at J to 2 bases, leaving 5 bases not matched to a gene. The CDR3 spans 15 residues. Germline V lookup: CDR1 SQVTM, CDR2 ANQGSEA. CDR3 sequence: CSVVNSGGPYNEQFF. CDR3 DNA: TGCAGCGTTGTTAATAGCGGGGGGCCCTACAATGAGCAGTTCTTC.

This clonotype was picked up many times. The CDR3 sequence: CASSQDGGDYEQYF. CDR3 nucleotides: TGTGCCAGCAGCCAAGATGGAGGAGACTACGAGCAGTACTTC. This sequence joins TRBV3-1 and TRBJ2-7, with D maybe TRBD2 (5 bases). Germline loops: CDR1 LGHDT, CDR2 YNNKEL (reference sequence). The CDR3 is 14 amino acids. V dropped 0 bases and J dropped 3 bases, with 9 bases sitting between them.

This clonotype has at least ten counts. The chain links TRBV12-3 or TRBV12-4 to TRBJ1-6, with D possibly being TRBD1 (6 bases). Trimming took off 6 bases at V and 5 bases at J, with 20 bases between the two ends. CDR3 length: 17 amino acids. The CDR3 loop is CASRDEGRGYNNSPLHF. In DNA form, the CDR3 reads TGTGCCAGCAGGGACGAGGGAAGGGGGTATAATAATTCACCCCTCCACTTT.

This clonotype was observed a few times. Here the CDR3 DNA reads TGCGCCAGCGGGTACAGCGGGGGGAGAACAGATACGCAGTATTTT. This gives the protein CASGYSGGRTDTQYF. The chain joins TRBV5-1 to TRBJ2-3, with 9 nucleotides matching TRBD2. In germline, CDR1 is SGHRS, CDR2 YFSETQ. This CDR3 comprises 15 residues. V gave up 7 bases and J gave up 3 bases; unmatched junction bases: 9.

This clonotype was seen at least ten times. The chain is built from TRBV7-2 and TRBJ1-5; possibly TRBD1 for D (5 bases). The CDR3 totals 14 residues. The V end was cut by 5 bases, the J end by 8 bases, with 16 bases between. Germline V gene lookup returns CDR1 SGHTA and CDR2 FQGNSA. CDR3 sequence: CASSREGLQEPQHF. CDR3 DNA: TGTGCCAGCAGCCGGGAGGGGCTGCAGGAGCCCCAGCATTTT.

This clonotype was observed at least ten times. The chain uses TRBV3-1 and TRBJ2-1; D remains ambiguous. Trimming shortened V by 4 bases and J by 0 bases, and 7 bases separated the two germline ends. The CDR3 extends over 14 amino acids. Germline CDR1 is LGHDT and CDR2 is YNNKEL (reference sequence). Here the CDR3 DNA reads TGTGCCAGCAGCCCCGCGACCTCCTACAATGAGCAGTTCTTC. This translates into CASSPATSYNEQFF.

This clonotype was recorded a few times. This chain connects TRBV6-5 to TRBJ1-4, with 7 bases matching TRBD1. CDR3 length: 15 residues. The V gene's germline CDR1 is MNHEY and CDR2 SVGAGI. V lost 3 bases, J lost 4 bases, and 5 bases stayed unmatched. The CDR3 loop is CASSYPTGFNEKLFF. The CDR3 nucleotides read TGTGCCAGCAGTTATCCGACAGGGTTTAATGAAAAACTGTTTTTT.

This clonotype was recorded many times. The chain carries TRBV5-1 and TRBJ2-1; perhaps TRBD1 as D (6 bases). The CDR3 contains 16 residues. V dropped 0 bases and J dropped 8 bases, with 18 bases sitting between them. In germline, CDR1 is SGHRS, CDR2 YFSETQ. The CDR3 coding sequence is TGCGCCAGCAGCTTGGAGGTGGGGGCAGGGCAGCATGAGCAGTTCTTC. It yields the protein CASSLEVGAGQHEQFF.

The chain's CDR3 is CASRPGSSTDTQYF. The CDR3 DNA is TGTGCCAGCCGCCCGGGGTCCAGCACAGATACGCAGTATTTT. The chain uses TRBV12-3 or TRBV12-4 and TRBJ2-3; D may be TRBD2 (5 bases). This CDR3 is built from 14 residues. V lost 8 bases, J lost 0 bases, and 12 bases lay in between.